The present entry profiles one T cell receptor beta chain with its context. This record comes from a study of T-cell reconstitution after alpha-beta-depleted transplantation in children. Germline V gene data show CDR1 as MNHEY and CDR2 as SVGEGT. The V gene end was trimmed by 6 bases and the J gene end by 10 bases; junction bases not matched to a gene: 8. CDR3 length equals 14 residues. Preparation of the TCRbeta library was carried out with unique molecular identifiers. A single record per CDR3 protein comes from TCRdb applying MiXCR to the PCR reads. The data hold about 600,000 distinct CDR3 sequences, with 10% to 13% observed a single time.

This material consisted of PBMCs from the stem cell graft donor, taken from the stem cell graft. This sequence originates from a human donor who donated a stem cell graft to a child with acute myeloid leukemia. The chain links TRBV6-2 or TRBV6-3 to TRBJ2-1; TRBD2 agrees at 11 bases. DNA of the CDR3: TGTGCCAGCAGGGTAGCGGGAGGGCCGGTGGAGCAGTTCTTC. It is translated as CASRVAGGPVEQFF.